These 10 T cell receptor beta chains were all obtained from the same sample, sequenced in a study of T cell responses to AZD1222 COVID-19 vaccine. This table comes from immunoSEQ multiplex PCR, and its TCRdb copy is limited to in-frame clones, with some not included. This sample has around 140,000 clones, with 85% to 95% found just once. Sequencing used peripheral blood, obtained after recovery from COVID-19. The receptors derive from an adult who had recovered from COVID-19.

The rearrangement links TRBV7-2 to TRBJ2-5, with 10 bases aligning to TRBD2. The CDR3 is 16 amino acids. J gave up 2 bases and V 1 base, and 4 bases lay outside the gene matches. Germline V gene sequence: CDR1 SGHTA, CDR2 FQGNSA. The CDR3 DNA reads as TGTGCCAGCAGCTTAGTGTCTAGCGGGAGACAAGAGACCCAGTACTTC. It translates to CASSLVSSGRQETQYF.

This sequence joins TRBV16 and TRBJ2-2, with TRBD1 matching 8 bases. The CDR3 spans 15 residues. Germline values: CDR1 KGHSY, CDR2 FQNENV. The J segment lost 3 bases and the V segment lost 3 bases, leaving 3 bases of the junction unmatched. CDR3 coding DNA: TGTGCCAGCAGCCACCTGACAGGGGACACCGGGGAGCTGTTTTTT. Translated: CASSHLTGDTGELFF.

CDR3 sequence: CASSKDGVTTEQYF. Written as DNA, the CDR3 is TGTGCCAGCAGCAAAGACGGGGTCACTACCGAGCAGTACTTC. The chain has TRBV7-3 and TRBJ2-7; D is possibly TRBD2 (5 bases). Germline CDR1 SGHTA, CDR2 FQGTGA. The CDR3 has 14 residues. Trimming took off 5 bases at V and 6 bases at J, with 17 bases between the two ends. Using reference TRBV7-3 and TRBJ2-7 for the parts outside the CDR3, the full variable domain is GAGVSQTPSNKVTEKGKYVELRCDPISGHTALYWYRQSLGQGPEFLIYFQGTGAADDSGLPNDRFFAVRPEGSVSTLKIQRTERGDSAVYLCASSKDGVTTEQYFGPGTRLTVT.

CDR3 DNA sequence: TGTGCCAGCAGCCCGCGACTAGCGGGAGAGGAGCAGTTCTTC. Translating gives CASSPRLAGEEQFF. The chain combines TRBV7-2 with TRBJ2-1; 12 bases map to TRBD2. The CDR3 loop spans 14 amino acids. With 5 bases clipped from V and 10 bases from J, the junction kept 6 bases outside the gene matches. The germline gives CDR1 SGHTA, CDR2 FQGNSA.

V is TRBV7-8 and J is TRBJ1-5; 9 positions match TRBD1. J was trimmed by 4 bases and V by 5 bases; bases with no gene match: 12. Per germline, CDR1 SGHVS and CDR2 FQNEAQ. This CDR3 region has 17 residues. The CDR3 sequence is CASSPWGGDRVNQPQHF. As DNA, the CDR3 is TGTGCCAGCAGCCCTTGGGGCGGGGACAGGGTAAATCAGCCCCAGCATTTT.

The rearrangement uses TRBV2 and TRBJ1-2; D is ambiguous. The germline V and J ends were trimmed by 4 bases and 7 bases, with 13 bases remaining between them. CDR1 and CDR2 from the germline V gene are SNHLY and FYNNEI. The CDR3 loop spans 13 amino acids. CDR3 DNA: TGTGCCAGCAGTGCGGGTGGGTCAGGTGGCTACACCTTC. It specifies CASSAGGSGGYTF.

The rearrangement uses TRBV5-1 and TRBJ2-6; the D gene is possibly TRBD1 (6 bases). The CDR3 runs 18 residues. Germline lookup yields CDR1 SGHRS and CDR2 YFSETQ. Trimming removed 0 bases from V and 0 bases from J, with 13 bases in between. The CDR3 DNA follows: TGCGCCAGCAGCTTGGGGGCAGGGGCCCCCTCTGGGGCCAACGTCCTGACTTTC. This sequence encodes CASSLGAGAPSGANVLTF.

The CDR3 protein is CASSQESLWGEHNEQFF. The DNA for the CDR3 is TGTGCCAGCAGCCAAGAGTCTCTGTGGGGGGAACACAATGAGCAGTTCTTC. The rearrangement links TRBV3-1 (or the pseudogene TRBV3-2) to TRBJ2-1; a possible D gene is TRBD2 (6 bases). The CDR3 runs 17 residues. V gave up 0 bases and J gave up 5 bases, with 17 bases separating them. From germline, CDR1 is LGHDT and CDR2 YNNKEL (reference sequence).

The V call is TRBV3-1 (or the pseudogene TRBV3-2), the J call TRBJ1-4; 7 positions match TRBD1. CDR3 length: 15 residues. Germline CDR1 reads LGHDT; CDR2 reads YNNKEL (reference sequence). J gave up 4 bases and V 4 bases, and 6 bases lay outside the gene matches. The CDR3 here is CASSLRQGRNEKLFF. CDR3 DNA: TGTGCCAGCAGCCTGAGACAGGGCCGTAATGAAAAACTGTTTTTT.

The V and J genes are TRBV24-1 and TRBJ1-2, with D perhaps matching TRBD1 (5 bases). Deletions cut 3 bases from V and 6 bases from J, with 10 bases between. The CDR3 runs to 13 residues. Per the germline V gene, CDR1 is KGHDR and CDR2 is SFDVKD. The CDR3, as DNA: TGTGCCACCAGTGATAGGTGGGGCGATGGCTACACCTTC. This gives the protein CATSDRWGDGYTF.